The 30 T cell receptor beta chains below were found in one sample sequenced in a study of blood T cell repertoires in COVID-19. Sequenced by immunoSEQ multiplex PCR; TCRdb stores in-frame clones only, minus some. Of a few hundred thousand clones in the sample, 80% to 90% were seen once. The specimen was peripheral blood. The receptors derive from a man between 18 and 35 years old who had recovered from COVID-19.

This chain joins TRBV5-1 and TRBJ2-5; D is unclear. Trimming removed 4 bases from V and 2 bases from J, with 9 bases in between. The CDR3 is 13 residues long. Germline V gives CDR1 SGHRS, CDR2 YFSETQ. The CDR3 sequence: CASSTGQQETQYF. The CDR3 DNA reads as TGCGCCAGCAGCACGGGTCAACAAGAGACCCAGTACTTC.

The J gene is TRBJ1-5, the V gene TRBV4-3; 8 bases agree with TRBD1. Germline values: CDR1 LGHNA, CDR2 YSLEER. This CDR3 spans 15 amino acids. Unmatched junction bases numbered 6, after V lost 4 bases and J lost 4 bases. The CDR3 bases are TGCGCCAGCAGCCCGTCGCGGACAGGGAATCAGCCCCAGCATTTT. Translated: CASSPSRTGNQPQHF.

The rearrangement joins TRBV2 to TRBJ1-4, with TRBD1 matching 8 bases. The CDR3 runs to 16 residues. The junction had 13 bases not matched to a gene; V was cut back by 6 bases and J by 7 bases. Germline V CDR1 and CDR2: SNHLY, FYNNEI. CDR3 residues: CASRAGQGRKGEKLFF. The CDR3 bases are TGTGCCAGCAGGGCCGGACAGGGACGGAAGGGTGAAAAACTGTTTTTT.

The CDR3 protein is CASSSRDSEQYF. DNA of the CDR3: TGTGCCAGCAGTTCCCGGGACAGCGAGCAGTACTTC. This chain joins TRBV6-2 or TRBV6-3 and TRBJ2-7; 7 bases align to TRBD1. The V gene's germline CDR1 is MNHEY and CDR2 SVGEGT. This CDR3 contains 12 residues. The J segment lost 6 bases and the V segment lost 4 bases, leaving 3 bases of the junction unmatched.

V gene TRBV11-2 combines with J gene TRBJ2-7, with 9 nucleotides matching TRBD1. V lost 5 bases to trimming and J lost 3 bases; unmatched junction nucleotides: 8. The CDR3 runs 15 residues. CDR1 and CDR2 from the germline V gene are SGHAT and FQNNGV. CDR3 DNA: TGTGCCAGCAGCCGGACAGGGGTCACACTCTACGAGCAGTACTTC. Its protein product is CASSRTGVTLYEQYF.

V and J are TRBV9 and TRBJ2-1, with 10 bases aligning to TRBD2. Germline values: CDR1 SGDLS, CDR2 YYNGEE. The CDR3 is 17 residues long. J was trimmed by 2 bases and V by 0 bases; bases with no gene match: 5. The CDR3 protein is CASSVEGAGGPYNEQFF. The CDR3 DNA sequence: TGTGCCAGCAGCGTAGAGGGAGCGGGAGGGCCCTACAATGAGCAGTTCTTC.

The chain recombines TRBV6-5 with TRBJ2-7, with TRBD2 as a possible D gene (6 bases). The V and J ends lost 0 bases and 2 bases respectively, with 11 bases between them. The CDR3 loop spans 15 amino acids. In germline, CDR1 is MNHEY, CDR2 SVGAGI. CDR3 sequence reads: CASSYSGGGTYEQYF. The CDR3 region has the DNA TGTGCCAGCAGTTACTCAGGTGGGGGGACCTACGAGCAGTACTTC.

This clone showed up just a few times. This rearrangement joins TRBV30 to TRBJ2-7; TRBD1 matches at 8 bases. Germline lookup yields CDR1 GTSNPN and CDR2 SVGIG (reference sequence). V trimming: 3 bases; J trimming: 5 bases; junction bases outside the gene matches: 9. CDR3 length: 14 amino acids. The CDR3: CAWRRTGHSDEQYF. The CDR3 DNA follows: TGTGCCTGGAGACGGACAGGGCACAGTGACGAGCAGTACTTC.

The chain uses TRBV12-5 and TRBJ1-6, with 9 bases aligning to TRBD1. After removal of 4 bases from V and 7 bases from J, the junction contained 2 bases not matched to a gene. This CDR3 has 14 residues. Looked up from germline, CDR1 is LGHNT and CDR2 is FRNRAP. CDR3 in DNA: TGTGCTAGTGGTTGGACAGGGGCCAATTCACCCCTCCACTTT. This encodes CASGWTGANSPLHF.

The J gene is TRBJ2-1, the V gene TRBV19, with TRBD2 matching 12 bases. The CDR3 is made up of 15 amino acids. CDR1 LNHDA and CDR2 SQIVND come from the germline V gene (reference sequence). J was trimmed by 7 bases and V by 5 bases; bases with no gene match: 6. CDR3 loop: CASSLGTSGLNEQFF. In DNA, the CDR3 is TGTGCCAGTAGTTTAGGGACTAGCGGGTTGAATGAGCAGTTCTTC. Combining the CDR3 with reference TRBV19 and TRBJ2-1 gives the whole variable domain DGGITQSPKYLFRKEGQNVTLSCEQNLNHDAMYWYRQDPGQGLRLIYYSQIVNDFQKGDIAEGYSVSREKKESFPLTVTSAQKNPTAFYLCASSLGTSGLNEQFFGPGTRLTVL.

The V gene is TRBV9, the J gene TRBJ2-3; the match to TRBD1 covers 7 bases. This CDR3 contains 15 residues. Per germline, CDR1 SGDLS and CDR2 YYNGEE. Trimming removed 0 bases from V and 0 bases from J; junction bases left unmatched: 1. CDR3 nucleotides: TGTGCCAGCAGCGTAGGGGGACAGAGCACAGATACGCAGTATTTT. This translates into CASSVGGQSTDTQYF.

The rearrangement uses TRBV4-3 and TRBJ1-5; possibly TRBD1 for D (6 bases). The CDR3 is 17 amino acids. The germline gives CDR1 LGHNA, CDR2 YSLEER. V lost 0 bases, J lost 7 bases, and 19 bases lay in between. The CDR3 loop reads CASSQDLSGRGNQPQHF. CDR3 nucleotides: TGCGCCAGCAGCCAAGATCTGTCAGGCAGGGGAAACCAGCCCCAGCATTTT.

V is TRBV19 and J is TRBJ2-7, with D tentatively TRBD2 (5 bases). From germline, CDR1 is LNHDA and CDR2 SQIVND (reference sequence). V lost 1 base, J lost 3 bases, and 7 bases lay in between. This CDR3 contains 13 residues. The DNA for the CDR3 is TGTGCCAGTAGTATAGGAAGCGGCTACGAGCAGTACTTC. Its translation is CASSIGSGYEQYF.

This sequence joins TRBV4-1 and TRBJ1-2, with D possibly TRBD1 on 5 matching bases. CDR1 MGHRA and CDR2 YSYEKL come from the germline V gene. Trimming pared 0 bases from V and 7 bases from J, leaving 12 bases between. This CDR3 has 14 amino acids. DNA of the CDR3: TGCGCCAGCAGCCAAGAAGTCCAGGGAGGTGGCTACACCTTC. This sequence encodes CASSQEVQGGGYTF.

This chain uses TRBV7-9 with TRBJ2-3; D gene uncertain. CDR1 is SEHNR, CDR2 FQNEAQ, per germline (reference sequence). CDR3 length equals 13 residues. V was clipped by 7 bases and J by 0 bases, with 8 bases between them. The CDR3, as DNA: TGTGCCAGCACCCCCGTAAGCACAGATACGCAGTATTTT. Translated: CASTPVSTDTQYF.

This clone was seen a single time. This rearrangement joins TRBV10-3 to TRBJ1-1; perhaps TRBD1 as D (5 bases). Germline CDR1 and CDR2: ENHRY and SYGVKD. The V end was cut by 10 bases, the J end by 1 base, with 10 bases between. This CDR3 has 12 residues. The CDR3 here is CASGHQNTEAFF. CDR3 nucleotide sequence: TGTGCCAGTGGACACCAGAACACTGAAGCTTTCTTT.

CDR3 region: CASTGQIQETQYF. In DNA, the CDR3 is TGTGCCAGCACGGGACAGATCCAAGAGACCCAGTACTTC. The chain is built from TRBV11-1 and TRBJ2-5; the match to TRBD1 covers 7 bases. The CDR3 loop spans 13 amino acids. Germline trimming cut 7 bases from V and 1 base from J; bases unmatched to any gene: 3. The germline V gene has CDR1 SGHAT and CDR2 FQDESV (reference sequence).

V usage is TRBV4-2 and J usage is TRBJ1-3, with D maybe TRBD1 (5 bases). Germline V gene sequence: CDR1 LGHNA, CDR2 YNFKEQ. CDR3 length: 16 residues. Trimming stripped 4 bases from V and 8 bases from J, with 21 bases between. The CDR3 coding sequence is TGTGCCAGCAGCCCCCTCGGGGGTACTCTGGGGGACACCATATATTTT. Translating it yields CASSPLGGTLGDTIYF.

V and J are TRBV11-1 and TRBJ2-5; D might be TRBD2 (5 bases). V gave up 5 bases and J gave up 3 bases, with 7 bases separating them. Germline values: CDR1 SGHAT, CDR2 FQDESV (reference sequence). The CDR3 extends over 12 amino acids. In nucleotides, the CDR3 is TGTGCCAGCAGCACACTAGAAGAGACCCAGTACTTC. It is translated as CASSTLEETQYF. Based on the CDR3 plus reference TRBV11-1 and TRBJ2-5, the full variable domain is EAEVAQSPRYKITEKSQAVAFWCDPISGHATLYWYRQILGQGPELLVQFQDESVVDDSQLPKDRFSAERLKGVDSTLKIQPAELGDSAMYLCASSTLEETQYFGPGTRLLVL.

The chain employs TRBV16 and TRBJ2-1; 9 nucleotides line up with TRBD2. Trimming took 2 bases from V and 6 from J; bases not matched to a gene: 8. Germline V gives CDR1 KGHSY, CDR2 FQNENV. The CDR3 totals 16 residues. The CDR3: CASSQPGTSSTNEQFF. For the CDR3, the DNA is TGTGCCAGCAGCCAACCCGGGACTAGCTCTACCAATGAGCAGTTCTTC.

The V gene is TRBV4-1, the J gene TRBJ2-7; D gene ambiguous. The CDR3 is 13 residues long. Germline CDR1 MGHRA, CDR2 YSYEKL. Between the trimmed V and J ends, which lost 3 bases and 0 bases, there was a span of 6 bases. The CDR3 bases are TGCGCCAGCAGCCAGACAATCTCCTACGAGCAGTACTTC. Protein product: CASSQTISYEQYF.

In nucleotides, the CDR3 is TGTGCCAGCAGCCAACAGGGGGCAGATGAGCAGTTCTTC. Its translation: CASSQQGADEQFF. This chain uses TRBV9 with TRBJ2-1; 9 bases match TRBD1. Germline assignment: CDR1 SGDLS and CDR2 YYNGEE. J was trimmed by 8 bases and V by 4 bases; bases with no gene match: 4. CDR3 length: 13 residues.

The rearrangement links TRBV19 to TRBJ1-2, with 7 bases matching TRBD1. This CDR3 is built from 16 residues. Germline V CDR1 and CDR2: LNHDA, SQIVND (reference sequence). V was pared by 7 bases and J by 1 base, with 12 bases of the junction left unmatched. The DNA for the CDR3 is TGTGCCAGTAACCCGGGACAGCAGTACGTTAACTATGGCTACACCTTC. As protein: CASNPGQQYVNYGYTF.

The CDR3 loop reads CASSYFTGAGPTEAFF. In DNA form, the CDR3 reads TGTGCCAGCAGTTACTTCACAGGGGCAGGGCCCACTGAAGCTTTCTTT. The V gene is TRBV6-2 or TRBV6-3, the J gene TRBJ1-1, with 7 bases lining up with TRBD1. V gave up 1 base and J gave up 4 bases; unmatched junction bases: 9. The CDR3 has 16 residues. Germline CDR1 MNHEY, CDR2 SVGEGT.

V and J are TRBV6-4 and TRBJ2-1; the D gene is possibly TRBD2 (6 bases). Germline V gene data show CDR1 as MRHNA and CDR2 as SNTAGT. Trimming took off 0 bases at V and 7 bases at J, with 16 bases between the two ends. The CDR3 is 16 amino acids. CDR3: CASSDSGGARGNEQFF. The CDR3, as DNA: TGTGCCAGCAGTGACTCGGGCGGGGCGCGGGGAAATGAGCAGTTCTTC.

The CDR3 DNA reads TGTGCCTGGAGTGTAGACTTATCCTACGAGCAGTACTTC. Protein: CAWSVDLSYEQYF. V gene TRBV30 combines with J gene TRBJ2-7, with D uncertain. V was cut by 0 bases and J by 1 base, with 7 bases left in between. CDR1 is GTSNPN, CDR2 SVGIG, per germline (reference sequence). This CDR3 has 13 amino acids.

J is TRBJ1-1 and V is TRBV12-3 or TRBV12-4; D may be TRBD1 (5 bases). Deletions cut 6 bases from V and 5 bases from J, with 13 bases between. CDR3 length equals 13 residues. The CDR3 sequence is CASSVGGRTEAFF. For the CDR3, the DNA is TGTGCCAGCAGCGTGGGGGGAAGAACTGAAGCTTTCTTT.

V usage is TRBV5-6 and J usage is TRBJ1-2, with 10 bases lining up with TRBD1. The length of the CDR3 is 14 residues. J lost 7 bases, V lost 4 bases, and 7 bases had no gene match. The germline CDR1 and CDR2 sequences are SGHDT and YYEEEE. CDR3 loop: CASSPDRGRVGYTF. The CDR3 nucleotides are TGTGCCAGCAGCCCTGACAGGGGGCGCGTTGGCTACACCTTC.

V gene TRBV5-1 combines with J gene TRBJ2-7, with 12 bases lining up with TRBD1. The V gene end was trimmed by 2 bases and the J gene end by 5 bases; junction bases not matched to a gene: 5. The germline V gene has CDR1 SGHRS and CDR2 YFSETQ. There are 15 residues in the CDR3. For the CDR3, the DNA is TGCGCCAGCAGCTTCCCCGGGACAGGGGGCGACGAGCAGTACTTC. Protein sequence: CASSFPGTGGDEQYF. Together with reference TRBV5-1 and TRBJ2-7, the CDR3 gives the full variable domain: KAGVTQTPRYLIKTRGQQVTLSCSPISGHRSVSWYQQTPGQGLQFLFEYFSETQRNKGNFPGRFSGRQFSNSRSEMNVSTLELGDSALYLCASSFPGTGGDEQYFGPGTRLTVT.

Many counts were recorded for this clone. The V call is TRBV19, the J call TRBJ2-2, with D unresolved. Trimming removed 7 bases from V and 0 bases from J, with 15 bases in between. From germline, CDR1 is LNHDA and CDR2 SQIVND (reference sequence). CDR3 length: 16 amino acids. The CDR3 DNA reads TGTGCCAGTACAACAGTCGTGGCACCGAACACCGGGGAGCTGTTTTTT. This sequence encodes CASTTVVAPNTGELFF. Using reference TRBV19 and TRBJ2-2 for the parts outside the CDR3, the full variable domain is DGGITQSPKYLFRKEGQNVTLSCEQNLNHDAMYWYRQDPGQGLRLIYYSQIVNDFQKGDIAEGYSVSREKKESFPLTVTSAQKNPTAFYLCASTTVVAPNTGELFFGEGSRLTVL.